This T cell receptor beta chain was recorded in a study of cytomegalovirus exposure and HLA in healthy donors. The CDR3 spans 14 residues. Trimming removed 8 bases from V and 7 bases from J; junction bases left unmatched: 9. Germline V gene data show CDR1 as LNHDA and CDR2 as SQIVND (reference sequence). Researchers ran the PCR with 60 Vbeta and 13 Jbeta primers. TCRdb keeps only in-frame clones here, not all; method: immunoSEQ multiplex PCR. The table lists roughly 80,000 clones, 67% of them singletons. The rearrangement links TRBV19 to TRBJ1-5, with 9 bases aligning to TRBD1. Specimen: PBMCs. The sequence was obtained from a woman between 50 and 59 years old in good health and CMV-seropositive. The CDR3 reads CASRQGQGYQPQHF. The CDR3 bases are TGTGCCAGTCGGCAGGGACAGGGTTACCAGCCCCAGCATTTT.